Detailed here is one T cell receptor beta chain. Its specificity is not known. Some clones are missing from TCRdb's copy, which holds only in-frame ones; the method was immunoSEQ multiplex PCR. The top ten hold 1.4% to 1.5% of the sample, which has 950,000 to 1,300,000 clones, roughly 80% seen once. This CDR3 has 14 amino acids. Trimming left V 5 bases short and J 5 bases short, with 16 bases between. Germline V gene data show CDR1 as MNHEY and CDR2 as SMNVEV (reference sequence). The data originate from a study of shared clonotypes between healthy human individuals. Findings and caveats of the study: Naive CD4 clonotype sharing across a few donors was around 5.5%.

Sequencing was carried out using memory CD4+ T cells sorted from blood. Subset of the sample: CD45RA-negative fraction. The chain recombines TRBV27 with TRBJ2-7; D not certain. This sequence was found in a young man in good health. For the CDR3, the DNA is TGTGCCAGCAGTGGGGTAGCAGACGTACACGAGCAGTACTTC. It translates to CASSGVADVHEQYF.